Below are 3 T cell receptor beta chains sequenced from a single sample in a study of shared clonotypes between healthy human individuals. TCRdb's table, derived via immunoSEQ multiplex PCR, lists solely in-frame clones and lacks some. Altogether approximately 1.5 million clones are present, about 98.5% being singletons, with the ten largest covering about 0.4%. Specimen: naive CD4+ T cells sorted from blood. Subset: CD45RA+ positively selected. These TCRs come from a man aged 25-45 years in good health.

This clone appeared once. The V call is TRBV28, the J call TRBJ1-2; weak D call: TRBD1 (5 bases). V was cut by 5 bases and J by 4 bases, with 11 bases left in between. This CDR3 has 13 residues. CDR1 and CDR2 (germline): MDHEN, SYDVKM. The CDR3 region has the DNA TGTGCCAGCAGTGGTGGGACCTCCTATGGCTACACCTTC. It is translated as CASSGGTSYGYTF.

As DNA, the CDR3 is TGCGCCAGCAGTGAGAACGGCTTGGCCTACAATGAGCAGTTCTTC. Protein: CASSENGLAYNEQFF. This chain connects TRBV10-1 to TRBJ2-1; no reliable D call. Trimming removed 2 bases at V and 2 bases at J, with 10 bases between. Germline lookup yields CDR1 WNHNN and CDR2 SYGVQD (reference sequence). The CDR3 runs 15 residues.

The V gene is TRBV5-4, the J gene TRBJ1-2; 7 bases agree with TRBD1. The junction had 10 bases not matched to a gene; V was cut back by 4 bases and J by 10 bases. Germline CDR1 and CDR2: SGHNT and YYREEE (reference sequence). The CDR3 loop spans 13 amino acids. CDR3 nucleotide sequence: TGTGCCAGCAGCCCCGACAGGGTAGGCGACTACACCTTC. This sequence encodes CASSPDRVGDYTF.